One sample yielded the 9 T cell receptor beta chains listed below, sequenced in a study of PD-L1 blockade in urothelial cancer. As for time point: pretreatment peripheral blood. Profiling relied on immunoSEQ multiplex PCR, and the TCRdb table lists in-frame clones only, not all of them. The sample contains around 86,000 clones, 85% of which appear only once. The material sequenced was PBMCs, taken around atezolizumab (anti-PD-L1) treatment. The receptors here all came from a man aged 35 to 55 with urothelial cancer.

This chain uses TRBV27 with TRBJ1-2, with D possibly being TRBD1 (5 bases). The ends were cut back, 7 bases at V and 4 bases at J, with 16 bases in the middle. CDR3 length equals 14 residues. CDR1 is MNHEY and CDR2 is SMNVEV in the germline V gene (reference sequence). CDR3 in DNA: TGTGCCAGCATCCTCGGGAGGGGACTCTATGGCTACACCTTC. This encodes CASILGRGLYGYTF.

V usage is TRBV11-2 and J usage is TRBJ1-4; weak D call: TRBD1 (5 bases). Germline V lookup: CDR1 SGHAT, CDR2 FQNNGV. V was trimmed by 10 bases and J by 8 bases, leaving 20 bases between them. The CDR3 sequence is 14 residues long. The CDR3 here is CATRKRQGNEKLFF. The CDR3 region has the DNA TGTGCCACCAGGAAACGGCAGGGTAACGAAAAACTGTTTTTT.

The count of this clone is one. The chain combines TRBV7-9 with TRBJ1-4; 10 nucleotides line up with TRBD1. This CDR3 is 15 amino acids long. V lost 5 bases to trimming and J lost 8 bases; unmatched junction nucleotides: 8. CDR1 is SEHNR and CDR2 is FQNEAQ in the germline V gene (reference sequence). The CDR3 is CASSLRQGAEEKLFF. The CDR3 DNA sequence: TGTGCCAGCAGCCTCAGACAGGGGGCGGAAGAAAAACTGTTTTTT.

The V gene is TRBV28, the J gene TRBJ1-1; TRBD1 is a possible D gene (5 bases). Germline values: CDR1 MDHEN, CDR2 SYDVKM. The CDR3 has 14 amino acids. V was shortened by 0 bases and J by 8 bases, with 13 bases between the two germline ends. CDR3 sequence: CASSLWVQGPEAFF. As DNA, the CDR3 is TGTGCCAGCAGTTTATGGGTGCAGGGCCCAGAAGCTTTCTTT.

The chain couples TRBV9 to TRBJ2-5; 9 nucleotides match TRBD2. The CDR3 sequence is 17 residues long. Per the germline V gene, CDR1 is SGDLS and CDR2 is YYNGEE. V was pared by 3 bases and J by 5 bases, with 14 bases of the junction left unmatched. The CDR3 reads CASSGGLSSGSRETQYF. As DNA, the CDR3 is TGTGCCAGCAGCGGAGGGCTTAGTAGCGGGAGCCGGGAGACCCAGTACTTC. The full variable domain, with the rest looked up from reference TRBV9 and TRBJ2-5, is DSGVTQTPKHLITATGQRVTLRCSPRSGDLSVYWYQQSLDQGLQFLIQYYNGEERAKGNILERFSAQQFPDLHSELNLSSLELGDSALYFCASSGGLSSGSRETQYFGPGTRLLVL.

V and J are TRBV5-1 and TRBJ1-5; D may be TRBD1 (6 bases). CDR3 length equals 17 residues. Trimming removed 0 bases at V and 2 bases at J, with 15 bases between. Per the germline V gene, CDR1 is SGHRS and CDR2 is YFSETQ. The CDR3 bases are TGCGCCAGCAGCTTGGCGGGCAGGGGCAGGGGCAATCAGCCCCAGCATTTT. Protein product: CASSLAGRGRGNQPQHF.

This clone was counted a few times. The CDR3 is CSILRPGTSFPGELFF. The DNA for the CDR3 is TGCAGCATTTTGCGTCCCGGGACTAGTTTTCCCGGGGAGCTGTTTTTT. The chain couples TRBV29-1 to TRBJ2-2, with TRBD2 matching 8 bases. This CDR3 comprises 16 residues. Germline V gives CDR1 SQVTM, CDR2 ANQGSEA. Trimming removed 8 bases from V and 6 bases from J; junction bases left unmatched: 17.

The chain employs TRBV28 and TRBJ1-3; D is unresolved. Germline V CDR1 and CDR2: MDHEN, SYDVKM. V was cut by 6 bases and J by 2 bases, with 11 bases left in between. The CDR3 consists of 14 residues. CDR3 coding DNA: TGTGCCAGCAGCCGAACTGCGGCTGGAAACACCATATATTTT. It specifies CASSRTAAGNTIYF.

V usage is TRBV27 and J usage is TRBJ2-1; 10 nucleotides agree with TRBD2. V trimming: 11 bases; J trimming: 7 bases; junction bases outside the gene matches: 11. The germline V gene encodes CDR1 MNHEY and CDR2 SMNVEV (reference sequence). The CDR3 length is 14 residues. CDR3 in amino acids: CAASRLAGVNEQFF. Here the CDR3 DNA reads TGTGCCGCCAGCAGGCTAGCGGGAGTGAATGAGCAGTTCTTC.